These T cell receptor beta chains were read from a single sample in a study of blood T cell repertoires in COVID-19. Using immunoSEQ multiplex PCR, the repertoire was profiled, and TCRdb retains in-frame clones only, with some absent. Of about 190,000 clones in the sample, around 83% were seen once. Sequenced: peripheral blood. Source of these receptors: a woman aged 40 to 50 with acute or convalescent COVID-19. CDR3s leave out the opening cysteine and the closing phenylalanine or tryptophan. A D gene is named only where the DNA matches it firmly. A row's size may be missing; if present it is once, few, many or a size class.

clone size: .
V gene: TRBV5-1
D gene: TRBD2
CDR3 protein: ASSLMTSGGNEQF

clone size: .
V gene: TRBV28
D gene: .
CDR3 protein: ASSLSLSYNSPLH

clone size: .
V gene: TRBV6-5
D gene: TRBD1
CDR3 protein: ASLPPGQRNSPLH

clone size: .
V gene: TRBV19
D gene: TRBD1
CDR3 protein: ASSRQGYYGYT

clone size: few
V gene: TRBV27
D gene: .
CDR3 protein: ASRPLTGTDTQY

clone size: .
V gene: TRBV7-9
D gene: TRBD1
CDR3 protein: ASSLGGTGGYPGELF

clone size: .
V gene: TRBV7-6
D gene: TRBD1
CDR3 protein: ASSLLQGARNTGELF

clone size: .
V gene: TRBV5-4
D gene: TRBD2
CDR3 protein: ASSRAGTTTGELF

clone size: .
V gene: TRBV19
D gene: TRBD1
CDR3 protein: ASSADRVFSSGANVLT

clone size: .
V gene: TRBV3-1/TRBV3-2
D gene: .
CDR3 protein: ASSHTVGGVDIQY

clone size: .
V gene: TRBV18
D gene: .
CDR3 protein: ASSPPATTGELF

clone size: .
V gene: TRBV2
D gene: .
CDR3 protein: ASTRVGETQY

clone size: .
V gene: TRBV27
D gene: .
CDR3 protein: ASSFSWRGYEQY

clone size: .
V gene: TRBV7-3
D gene: .
CDR3 protein: ASSSRAGAMREAF

clone size: .
V gene: TRBV4-2
D gene: TRBD2
CDR3 protein: ASSPGLADYNEQF

clone size: few
V gene: TRBV7-9
D gene: .
CDR3 protein: ASTQGSRYNSPLH

clone size: .
V gene: TRBV28
D gene: TRBD1
CDR3 protein: ASSLGTGVSYT

clone size: .
V gene: TRBV6-1
D gene: .
CDR3 protein: ASSDGGGQPQH

clone size: .
V gene: TRBV24-1
D gene: TRBD1
CDR3 protein: ATRSGQASYNEQF

clone size: .
V gene: TRBV28
D gene: .
CDR3 protein: ASSLVGGAYEQY

clone size: .
V gene: TRBV11-2
D gene: TRBD2
CDR3 protein: ASSLDPWTSGRLVGELF

clone size: few
V gene: TRBV3-1/TRBV3-2
D gene: .
CDR3 protein: ASSHSVGGEQY

clone size: .
V gene: TRBV7-9
D gene: TRBD1
CDR3 protein: ASSQGQEYGYT

clone size: .
V gene: TRBV10-3
D gene: .
CDR3 protein: AISARANQPQH

clone size: .
V gene: TRBV28
D gene: .
CDR3 protein: ASSLWAARVPYEQY

clone size: .
V gene: TRBV7-9
D gene: TRBD2
CDR3 protein: ASSLLGTSGGDEQF

clone size: once
V gene: TRBV4-1
D gene: .
CDR3 protein: ASSQAGSLIGNTIY

clone size: .
V gene: TRBV7-9
D gene: .
CDR3 protein: ASRNENGNTIY

clone size: .
V gene: TRBV4-1
D gene: TRBD1
CDR3 protein: ASSPRTGLPNTEAF

clone size: .
V gene: TRBV7-8
D gene: .
CDR3 protein: ASSLYGRGYT

clone size: .
V gene: TRBV10-3
D gene: .
CDR3 protein: AISELGQMNTEAF

clone size: .
V gene: TRBV14
D gene: .
CDR3 protein: ASSQDPGFSSQETQY

clone size: .
V gene: TRBV5-4
D gene: TRBD2
CDR3 protein: ASSFGGSGRETQY

clone size: .
V gene: TRBV19
D gene: .
CDR3 protein: ASSIDSQETQY

clone size: .
V gene: TRBV4-1
D gene: TRBD1
CDR3 protein: ASSQDWMTGSWPQH

clone size: .
V gene: TRBV2
D gene: .
CDR3 protein: ASSERISRQNQPQH

clone size: .
V gene: TRBV27
D gene: TRBD1
CDR3 protein: ASSLSGQGASPSTDTQY

clone size: .
V gene: TRBV7-3
D gene: .
CDR3 protein: ASSLNEGQAPYGYT

clone size: .
V gene: TRBV19
D gene: .
CDR3 protein: ASRTTPGQVLVYGYT

clone size: .
V gene: TRBV9
D gene: .
CDR3 protein: ASSVARGEQY